This TCR beta chain was sequenced in a study of preoperative IRX-2 immunotherapy in early breast cancer. Treatment of the sample: preoperative locoregional IRX-2 cytokine immunotherapy. This CDR3 has 15 amino acids. The germline CDR1 and CDR2 sequences are LNHDA and SQIVND (reference sequence). V lost 9 bases, J lost 0 bases, and 15 bases lay in between. Measured with immunoSEQ multiplex PCR; TCRdb has only the in-frame clones, and not every one. This table holds 28,000 or so clones, nearly 90% found once. The specimen was collected from a patient treated with IRX-2 immunotherapy. This sequence originates from a human donor with breast cancer. The chain couples TRBV19 to TRBJ1-3; TRBD1 is a possible D gene (6 bases). This CDR3 is CASSTGHLSGNTIYF. The CDR3 DNA is TGTGCCAGCTCGACAGGACACCTCTCTGGAAACACCATATATTTT.